The sample holds a few counts of the clone carrying this TCR beta chain. The method was immunoSEQ multiplex PCR; TCRdb's version includes in-frame clones alone and lacks a portion of them. The sample has around 45,000 clones; roughly four fifths are singletons. This entry comes from a study of OX40 agonist ivuxolimab in advanced cancers. Germline lookup yields CDR1 MNHNS and CDR2 SASEGT. Trimming stripped 7 bases from V and 9 bases from J, with 10 bases between. CDR3 length: 10 residues. The rearrangement links TRBV6-1 to TRBJ2-7; the D gene is possibly TRBD1 (6 bases). Source: CD4+ or CD8+ T cells sorted from blood, taken in a trial of the OX40 agonist ivuxolimab. The sequence was obtained from an adult with an advanced solid tumor such as melanoma, head and neck, liver or kidney cancer. DNA for the CDR3: TGTGCCAGCATTATGGACAGGCAGTACTTC. This sequence encodes CASIMDRQYF.